These T cell receptor beta chains were read from a single sample in a study of blood T cell repertoires in COVID-19. Repertoires were generated with immunoSEQ multiplex PCR, while TCRdb's copy carries only in-frame clones and drops some. The sample lists about 270,000 clones, roughly nine tenths occurring once. The sample taken for sequencing was peripheral blood. Source of these receptors: a woman aged 30 to 39 with COVID-19, enrolled during active disease. Both conserved end residues are part of each CDR3. The order of the fields is D gene, J gene, V gene, clone size, CDR3 DNA, CDR3 protein. D genes are given only for firm matches. Rows may omit the clone size; those that give it use once, few, many or a size class.

>TRBD2|TRBJ2-7|TRBV10-2|once
TGCGCCAGCAGGGGACTAGCGGCCGAGCAGTACTTC
CASRGLAAEQYF
>TRBD2|TRBJ2-5|TRBV5-1|once
TGCGCCAGCAGCTCCCTAGCGGGGGGTATTGAGACCCAGTACTTC
CASSSLAGGIETQYF
>.|TRBJ1-1|TRBV5-1|.
TGCGCCAGCAGCTTGGCCACAAGGGGTTACACTGAAGCTTTCTTT
CASSLATRGYTEAFF
>.|TRBJ2-5|TRBV5-6|.
TGTGCCAGCAGCCTCAGTCTGATCCAAGAGACCCAGTACTTC
CASSLSLIQETQYF
>.|TRBJ2-1|TRBV3-1/TRBV3-2|.
TGTGCCAGCAGCCAAGATGGAGGGGGGGGGAATGAGCAGTTCTTC
CASSQDGGGGNEQFF
>.|TRBJ2-1|TRBV21-1|.
TGTGCCAGCAGCAAAGATACAAGCTCCTACAATGAGCAGTTCTTC
CASSKDTSSYNEQFF
>TRBD1|TRBJ1-2|TRBV2|.
TGTGCCAGCAGGTTGGACAGGGGAGTAAAGGGCTACACCTTC
CASRLDRGVKGYTF
>.|TRBJ2-1|TRBV10-3|.
TGTGCCATCAGTGATCCTGGAGATCAACGGTACAATGAGCAGTTCTTC
CAISDPGDQRYNEQFF
>.|TRBJ2-2|TRBV18|.
TGTGCCAGCTCACGGCCCCCCTACACCGGGGAGCTGTTTTTT
CASSRPPYTGELFF
>.|TRBJ1-5|TRBV6-5|few
TGTGCCACCAAACCCGACTACAATCAGCCCCAGCATTTT
CATKPDYNQPQHF
>TRBD1|TRBJ1-2|TRBV5-1|.
TGCGCCAGCAGCCCCTCGACAGGGTCCCCCTATGGCTACACCTTC
CASSPSTGSPYGYTF
>.|TRBJ2-7|TRBV3-1/TRBV3-2|.
TGTGCCAGCAGCCATGGTTCACTATACGAGCAGTACTTC
CASSHGSLYEQYF
>TRBD1|TRBJ1-5|TRBV18|.
TGTGCCAGCTCAGGACAGGTGACCAATCAGCCCCAGCATTTT
CASSGQVTNQPQHF
>TRBD2|TRBJ2-3|TRBV7-2|.
TGTGCCAGCATCCCCGGACTAGCGAGGGATACGCAGTATTTT
CASIPGLARDTQYF
>.|TRBJ1-5|TRBV2|.
TGTGCCAGCAGGGGTCAGACAGGAGTTAGCAATCAGCCCCAGCATTTT
CASRGQTGVSNQPQHF
>.|TRBJ2-3|TRBV21-1|.
TGTGCCAGCAGCAATGCCTCCCAAAAAAAGGTTGAGGCAGATACGCAGTATTTT
CASSNASQKKVEADTQYF
>.|TRBJ2-3|TRBV6-6|.
TGTGCCAGCAGTTACCCCCAAGCTAGCACAGATACGCAGTATTTT
CASSYPQASTDTQYF